Listed below are T cell receptor beta chains from one sample, sequenced in a study of shared clonotypes between healthy human individuals. Profiled with immunoSEQ multiplex PCR; TCRdb holds only in-frame clones, not every one. The sample yields almost 700,000 clones, under 95% seen once. Material: naive CD8+ T cells sorted from blood. The receptors derive from a man younger than 45 in good health. CDR3s include the opening cysteine and the closing phenylalanine or tryptophan. Fields, in order: J gene, V gene, clone size, D gene, CDR3 protein, CDR3 DNA. D genes are given only for firm matches. The size field is filled for only some rows; it gives once, few, many or a size class.

j_call: TRBJ2-1; v_call: TRBV11-3; clone_size: NA; d_call: NA; cdr3_aa: CASSSRTAEEYNEQFF; cdr3_nt: TGTGCCAGCAGCTCCCGGACTGCAGAAGAGTACAATGAGCAGTTCTTC
j_call: TRBJ2-7; v_call: TRBV29-1; clone_size: NA; d_call: NA; cdr3_aa: CSVVALASHEQYF; cdr3_nt: TGCAGCGTTGTAGCGCTAGCGAGTCACGAGCAGTACTTC
j_call: TRBJ2-7; v_call: TRBV27; clone_size: NA; d_call: NA; cdr3_aa: CASSSLDPSPPYEQYF; cdr3_nt: TGTGCCAGCAGTTCCCTGGACCCCTCGCCTCCCTACGAGCAGTACTTC
j_call: TRBJ2-1; v_call: TRBV5-1; clone_size: NA; d_call: NA; cdr3_aa: CASSLGGVEQFF; cdr3_nt: TGCGCCAGCAGCTTAGGTGGTGTGGAGCAGTTCTTC
j_call: TRBJ2-3; v_call: TRBV18; clone_size: NA; d_call: TRBD1; cdr3_aa: CASSPGDRGSPDTQYF; cdr3_nt: TGTGCCAGCTCACCAGGGGACAGGGGAAGTCCAGATACGCAGTATTTT
j_call: TRBJ2-2; v_call: TRBV7-3; clone_size: NA; d_call: NA; cdr3_aa: CASSLIGSGELFF; cdr3_nt: TGTGCCAGCAGCTTAATAGGGTCCGGGGAGCTGTTTTTT
j_call: TRBJ2-1; v_call: TRBV5-1; clone_size: NA; d_call: NA; cdr3_aa: CASSLERADNEQFF; cdr3_nt: TGCGCCAGCAGCTTGGAACGAGCGGACAATGAGCAGTTCTTC
j_call: TRBJ2-3; v_call: TRBV25-1; clone_size: few; d_call: TRBD2; cdr3_aa: CASSGEGTSGKSTDTQYF; cdr3_nt: TGTGCCAGCAGTGGTGAGGGGACTAGCGGGAAAAGTACAGATACGCAGTATTTT
j_call: TRBJ2-1; v_call: TRBV5-1; clone_size: NA; d_call: TRBD2; cdr3_aa: CASSLGSSGLVDEQFF; cdr3_nt: TGCGCCAGCAGCTTGGGGTCTAGCGGGCTAGTCGATGAGCAGTTCTTC
j_call: TRBJ1-4; v_call: TRBV28; clone_size: NA; d_call: NA; cdr3_aa: CASSLLLEGKLFF; cdr3_nt: TGTGCCAGCAGTTTATTACTGGAAGGAAAACTGTTTTTT
j_call: TRBJ2-7; v_call: TRBV7-2; clone_size: NA; d_call: TRBD2; cdr3_aa: CASSSISTGTRAYEQYF; cdr3_nt: TGTGCCAGCAGCTCCATCTCGACCGGGACTAGAGCCTACGAGCAGTACTTC
j_call: TRBJ2-1; v_call: TRBV11-2; clone_size: NA; d_call: TRBD2; cdr3_aa: CASSSGLAGVDEQFF; cdr3_nt: TGTGCCAGCAGCTCCGGACTAGCGGGAGTGGATGAGCAGTTCTTC
j_call: TRBJ2-7; v_call: TRBV16; clone_size: NA; d_call: NA; cdr3_aa: CASSSARGTISYEQYF; cdr3_nt: TGTGCCAGCAGCTCAGCTCGGGGGACCATCTCCTACGAGCAGTACTTC
j_call: TRBJ1-4; v_call: TRBV4-1; clone_size: NA; d_call: NA; cdr3_aa: CASSQVSLLNEKLFF; cdr3_nt: TGCGCCAGCAGCCAAGTGTCTTTATTAAATGAAAAACTGTTTTTT
j_call: TRBJ2-4; v_call: TRBV7-9; clone_size: NA; d_call: TRBD2; cdr3_aa: CASSAGDGGNIQYF; cdr3_nt: TGTGCCAGCAGCGCCGGGGACGGGGGGAACATTCAGTACTTC
j_call: TRBJ2-4; v_call: TRBV7-9; clone_size: NA; d_call: TRBD2; cdr3_aa: CASSLTLAGEVKNIQYF; cdr3_nt: TGTGCCAGCAGCTTAACTCTAGCGGGAGAGGTCAAAAACATTCAGTACTTC
j_call: TRBJ1-1; v_call: TRBV29-1; clone_size: NA; d_call: NA; cdr3_aa: CSVENRYTEAFF; cdr3_nt: TGCAGCGTTGAAAATAGGTACACTGAAGCTTTCTTT
j_call: TRBJ2-2; v_call: TRBV19; clone_size: NA; d_call: NA; cdr3_aa: CASSAHLGELFF; cdr3_nt: TGTGCCAGTAGTGCTCATTTGGGAGAGCTGTTTTTT
j_call: TRBJ1-1; v_call: TRBV27; clone_size: NA; d_call: TRBD1; cdr3_aa: CASSSRDRGLATEAFF; cdr3_nt: TGTGCCAGCAGTTCCCGGGACAGGGGGCTGGCCACTGAAGCTTTCTTT
j_call: TRBJ2-3; v_call: TRBV5-8; clone_size: NA; d_call: NA; cdr3_aa: CASGQLAGASTDTQYF; cdr3_nt: TGTGCCAGCGGCCAGTTGGCCGGAGCTAGCACAGATACGCAGTATTTT
j_call: TRBJ2-3; v_call: TRBV11-2; clone_size: NA; d_call: NA; cdr3_aa: CASENRRDRRTDTQYF; cdr3_nt: TGTGCCAGCGAGAATAGGCGGGACAGACGCACAGATACGCAGTATTTT
j_call: TRBJ2-7; v_call: TRBV10-2; clone_size: NA; d_call: TRBD2; cdr3_aa: CASSEIAGSSYEQYF; cdr3_nt: TGCGCCAGCAGTGAGATAGCGGGAAGCTCCTACGAGCAGTACTTC
j_call: TRBJ2-5; v_call: TRBV29-1; clone_size: NA; d_call: TRBD2; cdr3_aa: CSVVIAGEVEETQYF; cdr3_nt: TGCAGCGTTGTAATAGCGGGAGAAGTAGAAGAGACCCAGTACTTC
j_call: TRBJ2-5; v_call: TRBV7-2; clone_size: NA; d_call: TRBD2; cdr3_aa: CASSSAWGGETQYF; cdr3_nt: TGTGCCAGCAGCTCCGCATGGGGGGGAGAGACCCAGTACTTC
j_call: TRBJ1-5; v_call: TRBV28; clone_size: NA; d_call: NA; cdr3_aa: CASSPSRGGGGQPQHF; cdr3_nt: TGTGCCAGCAGTCCTTCTAGGGGGGGCGGAGGTCAGCCCCAGCATTTT
j_call: TRBJ2-1; v_call: TRBV14; clone_size: NA; d_call: NA; cdr3_aa: CASSSRARFPSRGNEQFF; cdr3_nt: TGTGCCAGCAGCTCAAGGGCCAGGTTCCCTAGCAGAGGCAATGAGCAGTTCTTC
j_call: TRBJ2-7; v_call: TRBV28; clone_size: NA; d_call: TRBD2; cdr3_aa: CASSGTSGRLTSYEQYF; cdr3_nt: TGTGCCAGCAGTGGGACTAGCGGGAGGCTGACCTCCTACGAGCAGTACTTC
j_call: TRBJ1-1; v_call: TRBV14; clone_size: NA; d_call: TRBD1; cdr3_aa: CASSADRALAEAFF; cdr3_nt: TGTGCCAGCAGCGCTGACAGGGCCCTCGCTGAAGCTTTCTTT
j_call: TRBJ2-1; v_call: TRBV6-5; clone_size: NA; d_call: NA; cdr3_aa: CASSRGSGPYNEQFF; cdr3_nt: TGTGCCAGCAGCCGCGGAAGCGGTCCCTACAATGAGCAGTTCTTC
j_call: TRBJ1-4; v_call: TRBV4-3; clone_size: NA; d_call: NA; cdr3_aa: CASSQVGRRAEKLFF; cdr3_nt: TGCGCCAGCAGCCAAGTAGGTCGCCGTGCTGAAAAACTGTTTTTT
j_call: TRBJ2-1; v_call: TRBV7-2; clone_size: once; d_call: TRBD2; cdr3_aa: CASSSPGLAGGPSYNEQFF; cdr3_nt: TGTGCCAGCAGCTCCCCGGGACTAGCGGGAGGCCCCTCCTACAATGAGCAGTTCTTC
j_call: TRBJ2-7; v_call: TRBV6-5; clone_size: once; d_call: TRBD2; cdr3_aa: CASTKGPSGLYEQYF; cdr3_nt: TGTGCCAGCACCAAAGGTCCTAGCGGGCTTTACGAGCAGTACTTC
j_call: TRBJ2-4; v_call: TRBV6-1; clone_size: NA; d_call: NA; cdr3_aa: CALLLVAKNIQYF; cdr3_nt: TGTGCACTACTACTGGTAGCCAAAAACATTCAGTACTTC
j_call: TRBJ2-7; v_call: TRBV29-1; clone_size: NA; d_call: TRBD2; cdr3_aa: CSVGGGDFYEQYF; cdr3_nt: TGCAGCGTTGGGGGAGGGGACTTCTACGAGCAGTACTTC
j_call: TRBJ2-7; v_call: TRBV10-2; clone_size: NA; d_call: TRBD1; cdr3_aa: CASSEYRGNYEQYF; cdr3_nt: TGCGCCAGCAGTGAGTACAGGGGGAACTACGAGCAGTACTTC
j_call: TRBJ2-3; v_call: TRBV7-9; clone_size: NA; d_call: TRBD2; cdr3_aa: CASSPSGSSDTQYF; cdr3_nt: TGTGCCAGCAGCCCAAGCGGGAGTTCAGATACGCAGTATTTT
j_call: TRBJ2-5; v_call: TRBV7-2; clone_size: once; d_call: NA; cdr3_aa: CASSLDPSETQYF; cdr3_nt: TGTGCCAGCAGCTTAGACCCCTCAGAGACCCAGTACTTC
j_call: TRBJ2-2; v_call: TRBV5-1; clone_size: NA; d_call: NA; cdr3_aa: CASSFGRGSTGELFF; cdr3_nt: TGCGCCAGCAGCTTCGGTAGGGGCAGCACCGGGGAGCTGTTTTTT
j_call: TRBJ2-2; v_call: TRBV28; clone_size: NA; d_call: NA; cdr3_aa: CASGGVAGELFF; cdr3_nt: TGTGCCAGCGGTGGGGTCGCCGGGGAGCTGTTTTTT
j_call: TRBJ1-1; v_call: TRBV9; clone_size: NA; d_call: NA; cdr3_aa: CASSVVSGPNTEAFF; cdr3_nt: TGTGCCAGCAGCGTAGTCTCTGGGCCAAACACTGAAGCTTTCTTT
j_call: TRBJ2-1; v_call: TRBV2; clone_size: NA; d_call: TRBD1; cdr3_aa: CASSGTGSSYNEQFF; cdr3_nt: TGTGCCAGCAGTGGGACAGGGAGCTCCTACAATGAGCAGTTCTTC
j_call: TRBJ2-1; v_call: TRBV10-2; clone_size: NA; d_call: NA; cdr3_aa: CASIMGGNNEQFF; cdr3_nt: TGCGCCAGCATCATGGGGGGAAACAATGAGCAGTTCTTC
j_call: TRBJ2-5; v_call: TRBV5-4; clone_size: once; d_call: TRBD2; cdr3_aa: CASSTSGVKTQYF; cdr3_nt: TGTGCCAGCAGCACTAGCGGGGTTAAGACCCAGTACTTC
j_call: TRBJ2-2; v_call: TRBV6-5; clone_size: NA; d_call: TRBD1; cdr3_aa: CASRVGTGVSGELFF; cdr3_nt: TGTGCCAGCAGAGTCGGGACAGGGGTTTCCGGGGAGCTGTTTTTT
j_call: TRBJ2-2; v_call: TRBV29-1; clone_size: NA; d_call: NA; cdr3_aa: CSVEGAWGTGELFF; cdr3_nt: TGCAGCGTTGAAGGGGCCTGGGGAACCGGGGAGCTGTTTTTT
j_call: TRBJ2-7; v_call: TRBV27; clone_size: NA; d_call: NA; cdr3_aa: CASSPLGGGFTYEQYF; cdr3_nt: TGTGCCAGCAGTCCCCTCGGAGGGGGGTTTACCTACGAGCAGTACTTC
j_call: TRBJ2-1; v_call: TRBV6-6; clone_size: NA; d_call: NA; cdr3_aa: CASSLGNEQFF; cdr3_nt: TGTGCCAGCAGCCTAGGTAATGAGCAGTTCTTC
j_call: TRBJ2-7; v_call: TRBV11-2; clone_size: NA; d_call: TRBD2; cdr3_aa: CASSGTSGKYEQYF; cdr3_nt: TGTGCCAGCAGCGGGACTAGCGGGAAATACGAGCAGTACTTC
j_call: TRBJ2-1; v_call: TRBV27; clone_size: NA; d_call: NA; cdr3_aa: CASAGQGLMGNEQFF; cdr3_nt: TGTGCCAGCGCAGGGCAGGGCCTTATGGGCAATGAGCAGTTCTTC